Each of the 25 T cell receptor beta chains below was sequenced from the same sample in a study of beta chain features in type 1 diabetes. The whole isolated RNA underwent reverse transcription, so sequencing captured expressed TCRB transcripts. The protocol was immunoSEQ multiplex PCR, while the TCRdb copy is restricted to in-frame clones and leaves out a portion. The sample consists of hundreds of thousands of clones, 10% to 15% of them appearing once. What was sequenced was naive CD4+ T cells from blood. Receptors originate from a man between 18 and 35 years old in good health.

The chain has TRBV28 and TRBJ2-1; D may be TRBD1 (5 bases). Per germline, CDR1 MDHEN and CDR2 SYDVKM. Trimming shortened V by 3 bases and J by 1 base, and 13 bases separated the two germline ends. This CDR3 contains 16 residues. The CDR3 bases are TGTGCCAGCAGTTTCGGCCCGACAGTGTCCTACAATGAGCAGTTCTTC. As protein: CASSFGPTVSYNEQFF.

This clone was detected only once. This chain joins TRBV14 and TRBJ1-1; a weak D match, TRBD1 (5 bases). Per the germline V gene, CDR1 is SGHDN and CDR2 is FVKESK. This CDR3 spans 14 amino acids. V was shortened by 4 bases and J by 1 base, with 10 bases between the two germline ends. CDR3 sequence (DNA): TGTGCCAGCAGCCCAGGGAGGTGGAACACTGAAGCTTTCTTT. Its translation is CASSPGRWNTEAFF.

This clone was detected only a few times. V is TRBV7-2 and J is TRBJ2-7; 9 bases line up with TRBD1. V lost 5 bases and J lost 2; bases outside the gene matches: 4. Germline assignment: CDR1 SGHTA and CDR2 FQGNSA. The CDR3 runs to 14 residues. CDR3 protein: CASSQRTGAYEQYF. In DNA form, the CDR3 reads TGTGCCAGCAGCCAGAGGACAGGGGCCTACGAGCAGTACTTC.

The rearrangement joins TRBV15 to TRBJ2-3; 7 bases are a match to TRBD2. After removal of 3 bases from V and 6 bases from J, the junction contained 6 bases not matched to a gene. The CDR3 has 14 residues. Germline V gene data show CDR1 as LNHNV and CDR2 as YYDKDF (reference sequence). The CDR3 protein is CATSRGGTRDTQYF. DNA for the CDR3: TGTGCCACCAGCAGGGGAGGGACGAGGGATACGCAGTATTTT.

This clone has more than one count but fewer than ten. J is TRBJ1-2 and V is TRBV9; the D is unclear. CDR1 SGDLS and CDR2 YYNGEE come from the germline V gene. Trimming cost V 0 bases and J 4 bases, with 13 bases left between them. The CDR3 totals 15 residues. The CDR3 coding sequence is TGTGCCAGCAGCGTAGGCAGCGGCGGAGGCTATGGCTACACCTTC. This translates into CASSVGSGGGYGYTF.

The V gene is TRBV7-9, the J gene TRBJ2-7; a possible D gene is TRBD1 (6 bases). Germline CDR1 and CDR2: SEHNR and FQNEAQ (reference sequence). The CDR3 totals 14 residues. Trimming removed 2 bases at V and 2 bases at J, with 10 bases between. This CDR3 is CASSLMTGTYEQYF. DNA for the CDR3: TGTGCCAGCAGCTTAATGACAGGAACCTACGAGCAGTACTTC.

This clone was detected a few times. The chain couples TRBV7-6 to TRBJ2-7; a possible D gene is TRBD2 (5 bases). Germline CDR1 SGHVS, CDR2 FNYEAQ. The CDR3 runs 13 residues. Deletions cut 3 bases from V and 5 bases from J, with 11 bases between. The CDR3 spells CASSLEQADEQYF. For the CDR3, the DNA is TGTGCCAGCAGCTTGGAACAAGCGGACGAGCAGTACTTC. Supplemented by reference TRBV7-6 and TRBJ2-7, the full variable domain reads GAGVSQSPRYKVTKRGQDVALRCDPISGHVSLYWYRQALGQGPEFLTYFNYEAQQDKSGLPNDRFSAERPEGSISTLTIQRTEQRDSAMYRCASSLEQADEQYFGPGTRLTVT.

To note about this clone: Other DNA sequences of this sample code for an identical CDR3. The chain is built from TRBV4-3 and TRBJ1-2; weak D call: TRBD1 (6 bases). CDR3 length: 18 residues. Trimming removed 3 bases from V and 0 bases from J, with 20 bases in between. Looked up from germline, CDR1 is LGHNA and CDR2 is YSLEER. The CDR3, as DNA: TGCGCCAGCAGCCACGACTGGACTGGGGGCCCCGCTAACTATGGCTACACCTTC. Residues: CASSHDWTGGPANYGYTF.

Details on this clone: The same CDR3 can be traced to other DNA sequences in this sample. This rearrangement joins TRBV5-6 to TRBJ2-3, with D possibly being TRBD2 (6 bases). The V end lost 0 bases, the J end lost 3 bases, and 8 bases lay between the germline ends. The germline CDR1 and CDR2 sequences are SGHDT and YYEEEE. The CDR3 runs to 14 residues. Written as DNA, the CDR3 is TGTGCCAGCAGCTTGGGGGGAGGAACAGATACGCAGTATTTT. Translated: CASSLGGGTDTQYF.

This chain connects TRBV2 to TRBJ2-5, with a tentative D call TRBD1 (5 bases). This CDR3 is built from 14 residues. V lost 7 bases, J lost 5 bases, and 17 bases lay in between. The germline gives CDR1 SNHLY, CDR2 FYNNEI. The CDR3 region is CASIWMGPQETQYF. DNA for the CDR3: TGTGCCAGCATCTGGATGGGGCCGCAGGAGACCCAGTACTTC.

The V call is TRBV7-2, the J call TRBJ1-5; possible D gene TRBD1, 5 bases. There are 14 residues in the CDR3. From germline, CDR1 is SGHTA and CDR2 FQGNSA. Trimming shortened V by 2 bases and J by 4 bases, and 9 bases separated the two germline ends. The CDR3 spells CASSLSGGNQPQHF. In DNA, the CDR3 is TGTGCCAGCAGCTTAAGCGGGGGGAATCAGCCCCAGCATTTT.

V is TRBV28 and J is TRBJ2-1; 12 nucleotides match TRBD2. Germline CDR1 is MDHEN and CDR2 is SYDVKM. This CDR3 has 16 residues. With 5 bases clipped from V and 4 bases from J, the junction kept 6 bases outside the gene matches. CDR3 amino acids: CASSPPLAGGYNEQFF. In DNA form, the CDR3 reads TGTGCCAGCAGTCCCCCCCTAGCGGGAGGGTACAATGAGCAGTTCTTC.

For the CDR3, the DNA is TGTGCCAGCAGCTTAGCTGGTAGCGGGAGTGGGCCAGATACGCAGTATTTT. It codes for CASSLAGSGSGPDTQYF. The chain joins TRBV7-2 to TRBJ2-3; 9 positions agree with TRBD2. The CDR3 is 17 amino acids. Trimming removed 0 bases from V and 4 bases from J; junction bases left unmatched: 8. The germline V gene encodes CDR1 SGHTA and CDR2 FQGNSA. Together with reference TRBV7-2 and TRBJ2-3, the CDR3 gives the full variable domain: GAGVSQSPSNKVTEKGKDVELRCDPISGHTALYWYRQSLGQGLEFLIYFQGNSAPDKSGLPSDRFSAERTGGSVSTLTIQRTQQEDSAVYLCASSLAGSGSGPDTQYFGPGTRLTVL.

The V and J genes are TRBV6-5 and TRBJ2-7; TRBD1 matches at 7 bases. The length of the CDR3 is 13 residues. The V gene's germline CDR1 is MNHEY and CDR2 SVGAGI. The J segment lost 7 bases and the V segment lost 5 bases, leaving 8 bases of the junction unmatched. The CDR3 region is CASSPLGQEEQYF. The CDR3 nucleotides read TGTGCCAGCAGTCCTCTCGGACAGGAGGAGCAGTACTTC.

The rearrangement joins TRBV4-3 to TRBJ1-2, with 8 bases that match TRBD1. Germline V gives CDR1 LGHNA, CDR2 YSLEER. CDR3 length: 16 residues. Losses at the gene ends were 2 bases for V and 4 bases for J; bases not matched to a gene: 9. The CDR3: CASSQTKTGQVYGYTF. The CDR3, as DNA: TGCGCCAGCAGCCAAACAAAAACGGGACAGGTCTATGGCTACACCTTC.

This clone was recorded a few times. The chain carries TRBV7-3 and TRBJ2-7, with D unclear. CDR3 length: 13 amino acids. The V gene's germline CDR1 is SGHTA and CDR2 FQGTGA. V was shortened by 5 bases and J by 6 bases, with 14 bases between the two germline ends. CDR3 DNA: TGTGCCAGCAGCGCCTCGGTGGTCTCCGAGCAGTACTTC. Protein: CASSASVVSEQYF.

The chain uses TRBV4-3 and TRBJ1-1, with unresolved D. In germline, CDR1 is LGHNA, CDR2 YSLEER. The CDR3 runs to 15 residues. The V end lost 4 bases, the J end lost 1 base, and 13 bases lay between the germline ends. The CDR3 bases are TGCGCCAGCAGCCCACTCCCCGGGGAGAACACTGAAGCTTTCTTT. Amino acid sequence: CASSPLPGENTEAFF.

This chain connects TRBV4-2 to TRBJ2-3; maybe TRBD1 (6 bases). Trimming shortened V by 0 bases and J by 1 base, and 17 bases separated the two germline ends. The germline gives CDR1 LGHNA, CDR2 YNFKEQ. The CDR3 runs to 18 residues. CDR3 sequence: CASSQDSQGDRGTDTQYF. In DNA form, the CDR3 reads TGTGCCAGCAGCCAAGATTCACAGGGAGATCGGGGCACAGATACGCAGTATTTT.

Only a few counts were recorded for this clone. The chain employs TRBV6-5 and TRBJ2-7; 12 bases fit TRBD1. This CDR3 has 15 amino acids. J lost 6 bases, V lost 5 bases, and 8 bases had no gene match. CDR1 is MNHEY, CDR2 SVGAGI, per germline. CDR3 bases: TGTGCCAGCAGTCGGCCCGGGACAGGGGGCGCCGAGCAGTACTTC. Translating gives CASSRPGTGGAEQYF.

In this sample, this clone turned up a few times. Compared with germline, one end of the junction differs, possibly owing to a read error. The chain has TRBV7-2 and TRBJ2-7; perhaps TRBD1 as D (5 bases). The CDR3 runs 15 residues. CDR1 SGHTA and CDR2 FQGNSA come from the germline V gene. CDR3 in DNA: TGTGCCAGCAGCTTAGGTCAGGGCCCCTCCTTCGAGCAGTACTTC. Protein: CASSLGQGPSFEQYF.

The chain is built from TRBV13 and TRBJ2-7, with TRBD1 identical over 8 bases. The CDR3 runs 13 residues. Germline trimming cut 4 bases from V and 9 bases from J; bases unmatched to any gene: 8. The germline gives CDR1 PRHDT, CDR2 FYEKMQ (reference sequence). The CDR3 here is CASSYGQGTGQYF. The DNA of the CDR3 is TGTGCCAGCAGCTACGGACAGGGTACGGGGCAGTACTTC.

The chain joins TRBV11-2 to TRBJ1-2; tentatively, D is TRBD1 (6 bases). Germline lookup yields CDR1 SGHAT and CDR2 FQNNGV. The length of the CDR3 is 12 residues. V was cut by 4 bases and J by 8 bases, with 11 bases left in between. Here the CDR3 reads CASSSNRDGYTF. In nucleotides, the CDR3 is TGTGCCAGCAGCTCCAACAGGGACGGCTACACCTTC. Full variable domain (outside the CDR3, taken from reference TRBV11-2 and TRBJ1-2): EAGVAQSPRYKIIEKRQSVAFWCNPISGHATLYWYQQILGQGPKLLIQFQNNGVVDDSQLPKDRFSAERLKGVDSTLKIQPAKLEDSAVYLCASSSNRDGYTFGSGTRLTVV.

V gene TRBV28 combines with J gene TRBJ2-7; 7 bases fit TRBD1. Germline CDR1 reads MDHEN; CDR2 reads SYDVKM. The CDR3 length is 14 residues. Trimming removed 7 bases from V and 3 bases from J; junction bases left unmatched: 9. CDR3 nucleotide sequence: TGTGCCAGCACCACGGGACAGCAATTCTACGAGCAGTACTTC. This codes for CASTTGQQFYEQYF.

V gene TRBV29-1 combines with J gene TRBJ1-1; no reliable D call. Trimming cost V 4 bases and J 0 bases, with 6 bases left between them. CDR1 is SQVTM, CDR2 ANQGSEA, per germline. This CDR3 spans 12 amino acids. CDR3 sequence reads: CSVARLNTEAFF. CDR3 in DNA: TGCAGCGTTGCCAGGCTGAACACTGAAGCTTTCTTT.

The rearrangement uses TRBV14 and TRBJ2-7; D call uncertain. Trimming took off 3 bases at V and 4 bases at J, with 10 bases between the two ends. The CDR3 loop spans 13 amino acids. CDR1 and CDR2 (germline): SGHDN, FVKESK. DNA for the CDR3: TGTGCCAGCAGCCAGGTTATCGAGTACGAGCAGTACTTC. Protein sequence: CASSQVIEYEQYF.